The 16 T cell receptor beta chains reported below all come from one sample, sequenced in a study of cytomegalovirus exposure and HLA in healthy donors (dated by TCRdb to about 2017). The library was built by means of the immunoSEQ multiplex PCR assay. For the multiplex PCR, a mixture combining 60 forward primers for TCR Vbeta segments and 13 reverse primers for TCR Jbeta segments was used. The source is immuneACCESS, and TCRdb retained only in-frame sequences with V and J called. Part of the clones is not carried over; for the studies checked, unresolved V genes explain less than half of this, and the remainder is unexplained. The sample table shows about 160,000 clones, and around 82% are seen once. The top ten clones comprise 0.95% to 1.3% of the sample. Material for sequencing was PBMCs. Every receptor here comes from a man aged 30-40 years in good health and CMV-seronegative.

V usage is TRBV29-1 and J usage is TRBJ2-1, with unresolved D. In germline, CDR1 is SQVTM, CDR2 ANQGSEA. V was trimmed by 4 bases and J by 5 bases, leaving 15 bases between them. This CDR3 has 14 residues. CDR3 bases: TGCAGCGTTGTTGGGCGAATCAGCCACAATGAGCAGTTCTTC. It is translated as CSVVGRISHNEQFF.

The genes are TRBV11-2 and TRBJ2-3; 7 bases map to TRBD2. CDR1 is SGHAT and CDR2 is FQNNGV in the germline V gene. The trim removed 0 bases at V and 5 bases at J, leaving 8 bases unmatched. This CDR3 region has 16 residues. The CDR3 here is CASSLDRQREGDTQYF. The CDR3 DNA follows: TGTGCCAGCAGCTTAGATAGGCAGCGGGAAGGAGATACGCAGTATTTT.

V gene TRBV5-6 combines with J gene TRBJ1-5; possible D gene TRBD1, 5 bases. The CDR3 loop spans 15 amino acids. Trimming took 4 bases from V and 2 from J, leaving 13 bases between them. CDR1 is SGHDT and CDR2 is YYEEEE in the germline V gene. This CDR3 is CASSETPTGNQPQHF. The CDR3 nucleotides are TGTGCCAGCAGCGAAACCCCGACAGGCAATCAGCCCCAGCATTTT.

The CDR3 DNA reads TGTGCCAGCAGTGACTCGATTCCAGGGGTTAAGAATGAAAAACTGTTTTTT. It is translated as CASSDSIPGVKNEKLFF. The chain combines TRBV6-4 with TRBJ1-4; maybe TRBD1 (6 bases). CDR3 length: 17 amino acids. Germline CDR1 and CDR2: MRHNA and SNTAGT. V lost 0 bases and J 5 bases, leaving 16 bases between the germline ends.

This sequence joins TRBV18 and TRBJ2-5, with D hard to call. Per germline, CDR1 KGHSH and CDR2 LQKENI. The V and J ends lost 4 bases and 5 bases respectively, with 5 bases between them. CDR3 length: 11 amino acids. Here the CDR3 DNA reads TGTGCCAGCTCACTCGGGGAGACCCAGTACTTC. Protein: CASSLGETQYF. Full variable domain (remainder filled in from reference TRBV18 and TRBJ2-5): NAGVMQNPRHLVRRRGQEARLRCSPMKGHSHVYWYRQLPEEGLKFMVYLQKENIIDESGMPKERFSAEFPKEGPSILRIQQVVRGDSAAYFCASSLGETQYFGPGTRLLVL.

V and J are TRBV18 and TRBJ1-3; 8 nucleotides agree with TRBD1. Germline V gene sequence: CDR1 KGHSH, CDR2 LQKENI. The CDR3 totals 15 residues. The J segment lost 2 bases and the V segment lost 5 bases, leaving 5 bases of the junction unmatched. CDR3 loop: CASSTTGDPGNTIYF. The CDR3 DNA reads as TGTGCCAGCTCAACGACAGGGGATCCTGGAAACACCATATATTTT.

The rearrangement links TRBV18 to TRBJ1-4; TRBD1 is a possible D gene (6 bases). Trimming removed 2 bases at V and 8 bases at J, with 21 bases between. CDR3 length equals 17 residues. In germline, CDR1 is KGHSH, CDR2 LQKENI. CDR3 coding DNA: TGTGCCAGCTCACCATCGCGGGGGGCGTCGATATCAGAAAAACTGTTTTTT. Its protein product is CASSPSRGASISEKLFF. Full variable domain (remainder filled in from reference TRBV18 and TRBJ1-4): NAGVMQNPRHLVRRRGQEARLRCSPMKGHSHVYWYRQLPEEGLKFMVYLQKENIIDESGMPKERFSAEFPKEGPSILRIQQVVRGDSAAYFCASSPSRGASISEKLFFGSGTQLSVL.

The J gene is TRBJ1-1, the V gene TRBV29-1; 7 bases are a match to TRBD1. The CDR3 consists of 12 residues. With V trimmed by 6 bases and J by 1 base, 2 bases remained unmatched. In germline, CDR1 is SQVTM, CDR2 ANQGSEA. CDR3 DNA sequence: TGCAGCGTGAGACAGGGGAACACTGAAGCTTTCTTT. Translation gives CSVRQGNTEAFF.

The J gene is TRBJ2-1, the V gene TRBV19; 9 bases fit TRBD1. From germline, CDR1 is LNHDA and CDR2 SQIVND (reference sequence). The CDR3 has 13 residues. After removal of 5 bases from V and 6 bases from J, the junction contained 2 bases not matched to a gene. The CDR3 DNA reads TGTGCCAGTAGTTCGGGACAGGGCAATGAGCAGTTCTTC. It translates to CASSSGQGNEQFF.

The gene calls are TRBV28 and TRBJ1-3; D is undetermined. This CDR3 comprises 13 residues. Trimming stripped 5 bases from V and 4 bases from J, with 9 bases between. Germline V gene sequence: CDR1 MDHEN, CDR2 SYDVKM. This chain's CDR3 is CASSLLAGNTIYF. In DNA form, the CDR3 reads TGTGCCAGCAGTCTTCTCGCGGGAAACACCATATATTTT. Combining the CDR3 with reference TRBV28 and TRBJ1-3 gives the whole variable domain DVKVTQSSRYLVKRTGEKVFLECVQDMDHENMFWYRQDPGLGLRLIYFSYDVKMKEKGDIPEGYSVSREKKERFSLILESASTNQTSMYLCASSLLAGNTIYFGEGSWLTVV.

The chain recombines TRBV7-2 with TRBJ2-3; TRBD2 matches at 12 bases. The germline V gene has CDR1 SGHTA and CDR2 FQGNSA. The trim removed 5 bases at V and 1 base at J, leaving 4 bases unmatched. The CDR3 has 16 amino acids. The CDR3 coding sequence is TGTGCCAGCAGCCCAAGACTAGCGGGGGGCACAGATACGCAGTATTTT. Its translation: CASSPRLAGGTDTQYF.

The chain is built from TRBV5-6 and TRBJ2-2; TRBD2 aligns across 12 bases. The CDR3 covers 15 residues. Germline CDR1 reads SGHDT; CDR2 reads YYEEEE. The ends lost 2 bases at V and 5 bases at J; junction bases unmatched: 1. The CDR3 region has the DNA TGTGCCAGCAGCTTAGGGACTAGCGGGACCGGGGAGCTGTTTTTT. It codes for CASSLGTSGTGELFF.

This clone is a singleton in its sample. The chain has TRBV28 and TRBJ2-7, with 7 positions matching TRBD2. Germline-derived CDR1 and CDR2 are MDHEN and SYDVKM. The ends lost 8 bases at V and 5 bases at J; junction bases unmatched: 15. The CDR3 extends over 15 amino acids. As DNA, the CDR3 is TGTGCCAGCCGATCGTGGACCGGGACTATAAACGAGCAGTACTTC. Translating it yields CASRSWTGTINEQYF.

The rearrangement uses TRBV2 and TRBJ1-2, with D uncertain. The CDR3 is 14 residues long. Germline-derived CDR1 and CDR2 are SNHLY and FYNNEI. Deletions cut 0 bases from V and 8 bases from J, with 13 bases between. The CDR3, as DNA: TGTGCCAGCAGTGAAGCGCTGAGCTTTTCCGGCTACACCTTC. Protein: CASSEALSFSGYTF.

The count of this clone is one. The genes are TRBV9 and TRBJ2-1; 9 bases are a match to TRBD2. V lost 2 bases and J lost 3; bases outside the gene matches: 3. Germline lookup yields CDR1 SGDLS and CDR2 YYNGEE. This CDR3 contains 15 residues. CDR3 residues: CASSVSGSGYNEQFF. In DNA form, the CDR3 reads TGTGCCAGCAGCGTTAGCGGGAGTGGCTACAATGAGCAGTTCTTC.

CDR3 bases: TGTGCCAGTAGTATTGGCGGAGTCTCCTACAATGAGCAGTTCTTC. This encodes CASSIGGVSYNEQFF. V gene TRBV19 combines with J gene TRBJ2-1; D unresolved. Trimming removed 3 bases from V and 0 bases from J, with 9 bases in between. Looked up from germline, CDR1 is LNHDA and CDR2 is SQIVND (reference sequence). This CDR3 region has 15 residues.